This TCR beta chain was documented in a study of vaccination effects on CD4 cells after COVID-19. Across the whole study: With the ViraFEST assay, the study expanded antigen-specific CD4+ T cells using viral peptide pools, then sequenced them.

TCRdb's copy holds only in-frame clones and misses some; the assay was immunoSEQ multiplex PCR. Here the sample spans some 40,000 clones, around 66% being singletons. With 8 bases removed from V and 4 bases from J, the gap between germline ends came to 12 bases. The germline gives CDR1 SNHLY, CDR2 FYNNEI. There are 13 residues in the CDR3. After about 10 days in culture, the CD4+ T cells were isolated. The vaccine given was either BNT162b2 or mRNA-1273, in two doses. Absence of prior SARS-CoV-2 infection characterized the vaccine recipients, who showed negative nucleocapsid antibodies. The authors replaced half the medium with IL-2 medium on days 3 and 7. A remark on this clone: The antigen is unknown.

The chain links TRBV2 to TRBJ1-5, with D perhaps TRBD1 (5 bases). The TCR originated in a human donor who received a COVID-19 vaccine. The specimen was CD4+ T cells from PBMCs cultured without peptide, collected after COVID-19 vaccination. CDR3 amino acids: CASSPGINQPQHF. CDR3 DNA sequence: TGTGCCAGCTCGCCAGGGATAAATCAGCCCCAGCATTTT.